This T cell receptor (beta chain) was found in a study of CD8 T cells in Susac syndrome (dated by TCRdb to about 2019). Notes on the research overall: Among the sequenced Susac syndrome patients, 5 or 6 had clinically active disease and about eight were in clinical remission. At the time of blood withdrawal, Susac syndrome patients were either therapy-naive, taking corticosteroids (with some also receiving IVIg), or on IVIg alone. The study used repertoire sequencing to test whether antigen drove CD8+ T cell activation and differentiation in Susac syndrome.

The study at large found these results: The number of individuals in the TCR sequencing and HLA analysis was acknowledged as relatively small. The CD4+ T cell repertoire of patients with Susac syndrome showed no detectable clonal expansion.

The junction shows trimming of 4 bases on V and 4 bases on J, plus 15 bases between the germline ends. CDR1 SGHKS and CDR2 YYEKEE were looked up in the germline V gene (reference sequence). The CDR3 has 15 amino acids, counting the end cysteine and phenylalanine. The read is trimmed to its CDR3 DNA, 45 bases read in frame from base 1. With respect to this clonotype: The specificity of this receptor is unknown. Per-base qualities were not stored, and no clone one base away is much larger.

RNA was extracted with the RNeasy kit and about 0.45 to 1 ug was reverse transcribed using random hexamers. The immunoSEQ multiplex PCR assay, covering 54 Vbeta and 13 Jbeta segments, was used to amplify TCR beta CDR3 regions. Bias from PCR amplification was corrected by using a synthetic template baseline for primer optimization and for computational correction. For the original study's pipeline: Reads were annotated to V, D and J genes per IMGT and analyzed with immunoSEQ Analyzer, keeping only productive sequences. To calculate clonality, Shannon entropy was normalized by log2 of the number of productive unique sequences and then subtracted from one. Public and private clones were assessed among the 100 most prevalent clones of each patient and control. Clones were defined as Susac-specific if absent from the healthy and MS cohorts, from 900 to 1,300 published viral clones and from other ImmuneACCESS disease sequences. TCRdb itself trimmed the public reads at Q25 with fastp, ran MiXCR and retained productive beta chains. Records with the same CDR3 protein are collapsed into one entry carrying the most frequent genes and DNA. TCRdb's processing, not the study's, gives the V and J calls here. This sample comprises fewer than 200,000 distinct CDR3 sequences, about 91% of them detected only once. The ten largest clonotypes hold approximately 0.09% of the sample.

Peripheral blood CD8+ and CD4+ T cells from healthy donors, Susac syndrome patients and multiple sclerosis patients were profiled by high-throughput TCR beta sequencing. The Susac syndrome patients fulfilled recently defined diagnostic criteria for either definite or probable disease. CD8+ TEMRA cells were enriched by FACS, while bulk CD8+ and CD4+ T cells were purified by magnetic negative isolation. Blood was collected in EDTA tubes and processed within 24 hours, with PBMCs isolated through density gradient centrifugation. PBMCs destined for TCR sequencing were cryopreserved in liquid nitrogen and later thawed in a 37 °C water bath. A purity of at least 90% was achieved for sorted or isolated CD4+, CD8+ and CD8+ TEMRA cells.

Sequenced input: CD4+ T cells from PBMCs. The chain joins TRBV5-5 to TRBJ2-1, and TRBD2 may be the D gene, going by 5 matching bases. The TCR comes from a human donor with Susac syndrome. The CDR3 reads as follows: CASSLGASSYNEQFF. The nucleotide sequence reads TGTGCCAGCAGCCTGGGCGCTAGCTCTTACAATGAGCAGTTCTTC.